This T cell receptor beta chain emerged from a study of T-cell memory formation after mild COVID-19. In germline, CDR1 is SGHVS, CDR2 FQNEAQ. CDR3 length: 15 residues. TCRdb ran MiXCR on the 5' RACE reads and lists one entry per CDR3 protein. The data hold around 450,000 distinct CDR3 sequences, with over 15% observed a single time. This clonotype has just a few counts. Germline is not matched at one junction end, which may reflect a read error. The chain uses TRBV7-8 and TRBJ2-5, with a possible D match to TRBD2 (6 bases). Sequenced input: PBMCs or a T cell subset sorted from them (not recorded which). This TCR came from an adult woman who had mild COVID-19 (a few samples of this study predate the infection). Cell type and time point are not known. Here the CDR3 reads CASSLARGEGETQYF. In DNA form, the CDR3 reads TGTGCCAGCAGCCTAGCGAGAGGGGAAGGGGAGACCCAGTACTTC.